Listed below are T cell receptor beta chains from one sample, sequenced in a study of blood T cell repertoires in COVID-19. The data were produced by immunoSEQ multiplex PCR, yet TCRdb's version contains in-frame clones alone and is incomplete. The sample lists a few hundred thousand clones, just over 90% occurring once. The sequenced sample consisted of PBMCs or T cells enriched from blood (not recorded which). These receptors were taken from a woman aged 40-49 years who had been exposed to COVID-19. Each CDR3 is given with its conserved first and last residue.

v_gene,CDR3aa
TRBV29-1,CSVEVLAGYNEQFF
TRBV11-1,CASSPDREGGYTF
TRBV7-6,CASSLEAGASYEQYF
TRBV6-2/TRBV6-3,CASSYLGQAGELFF
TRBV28,CASRQGAYSGNTIYF
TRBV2,CASRPPGGGTYEQYF
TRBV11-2,CASSLDRGGDGTEAFF
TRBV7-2,CASSPSGRALEQYF
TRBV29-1,CSAGQGGDQPQHF
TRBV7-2,CASSLRVPHPNYEQYF
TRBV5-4,CASSLGDRSSGNTIYF
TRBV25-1,CASRIETGELFF
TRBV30,CALNSRGSGANVLTF
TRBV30,CAWNPGQGYGTQYF
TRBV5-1,CASSRASSGNTIYF
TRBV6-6,CASSSPGRGTEAFF
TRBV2,CASSPRGGIRSGNTIYF
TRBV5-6,CASSFQGSSYNEQFF
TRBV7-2,CASSLAEGTYYEQYF
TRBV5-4,CASRRERYNEQFF
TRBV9,CASSDDRGLHGYTF
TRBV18,CASSWDRDYTEAFF
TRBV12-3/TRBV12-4,CASSSRGSTEAFF
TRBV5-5,CASSLTDRDNEKLFF
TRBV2,CASRSLGTGGYEQYF
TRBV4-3,CASSQVPGQPQHF
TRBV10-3,CATETGGGNQPQHF
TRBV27,CASAKGQGAPGELFF
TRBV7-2,CASSLKSGYEQYF
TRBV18,CASSPPSGGVSNSPLHF
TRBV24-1,CATSEGQGLVNEKLFF
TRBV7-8,CASSFGGETQYF
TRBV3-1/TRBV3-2,CASSQVGRDNEQFF
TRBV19,CGSTDLNTEAFF
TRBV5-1,CASSLGGTSGQETQYF
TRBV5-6,CASSLGGTEQYF
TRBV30,CACFPGRAQQYF
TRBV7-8,CASSSGLAGGYYNEQFF
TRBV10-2,CASSESVWQGYTF
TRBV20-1,CSASAGLAGGDWTDTQYF
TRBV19,CASSITGGAADSPLHF